The 20 T cell receptor beta chains below all came from one sample that was sequenced in a study of T-cell reconstitution after alpha-beta-depleted transplantation in children. During its preparation, the TCRbeta library received unique molecular identifiers. TCRdb re-called the PCR reads through MiXCR, storing one row per CDR3 protein. The sample has around 70,000 distinct CDR3 sequences; roughly 10% are singletons. Sample: PBMCs, taken before TCRalphabeta/CD19-depleted stem cell transplant. All receptors come from a boy aged 5-17 years with acute myeloid leukemia, due to receive a stem cell transplant.

This clonotype was seen once. The chain combines TRBV20-1 with TRBJ2-1; tentatively, D is TRBD1 or TRBD2 (5 bases each). CDR1 DFQATT and CDR2 SNEGSKA come from the germline V gene (reference sequence). The CDR3 is made up of 13 amino acids. The ends were cut back, 6 bases at V and 14 bases at J, with 23 bases in the middle. The CDR3 here is CSAKESSGPLEFF. In DNA form, the CDR3 reads TGCAGTGCCAAAGAGTCCTCGGGACCGCTGGAGTTCTTC.

This clonotype was seen at least ten times. The chain is built from TRBV6-5 and TRBJ1-1; the D is unclear. Trimming removed 0 bases from V and 9 bases from J, with 14 bases in between. The CDR3 contains 14 residues. Germline loops: CDR1 MNHEY, CDR2 SVGAGI. CDR3 sequence: CASSYSNRAFQAFF. CDR3 sequence (DNA): TGTGCCAGCAGTTACTCGAACCGGGCTTTTCAAGCTTTCTTT.

This clonotype came up a few times. V and J are TRBV6-2 or TRBV6-3 and TRBJ2-5; perhaps TRBD2 as D (5 bases). The CDR3 spans 11 residues. V lost 5 bases and J 5 bases, leaving 6 bases between the germline ends. The germline CDR1 and CDR2 sequences are MNHEY and SVGEGT. For the CDR3, the DNA is TGTGCCAGCAGTAGGGAGGAGACCCAGTACTTC. Protein sequence: CASSREETQYF.

This clonotype has ten or more counts. This chain uses TRBV15 with TRBJ2-1; D may correspond to TRBD1 or TRBD2 (5 bases each). The CDR3 spans 15 residues. V was pared by 7 bases and J by 2 bases, with 15 bases between. Germline V gives CDR1 LNHNV, CDR2 YYDKDF (reference sequence). CDR3 residues: CATTRGERAYNEQFF. The CDR3 DNA follows: TGTGCCACCACCCGAGGGGAAAGGGCCTACAATGAGCAGTTCTTC.

At least ten counts were recorded for this clonotype. The CDR3 region has the DNA TGTGCCAGCAGTCTCACCCTAGCGACCAATGAGCAGTTCTTC. Translation: CASSLTLATNEQFF. The rearrangement joins TRBV6-1 to TRBJ2-1; D may be TRBD2 (6 bases). Germline V gene sequence: CDR1 MNHNS, CDR2 SASEGT. Between the trimmed V and J ends, which lost 5 bases and 6 bases, there was a span of 14 bases. The CDR3 is made up of 14 amino acids.

V and J are TRBV10-3 and TRBJ1-5; a possible D gene is TRBD1 (5 bases). The germline V gene has CDR1 ENHRY and CDR2 SYGVKD. The CDR3 consists of 14 residues. The germline V and J ends were trimmed by 8 bases and 7 bases, with 18 bases remaining between them. CDR3 residues: CAIRGAGLEQPQHF. The CDR3 bases are TGTGCCATCCGAGGGGCGGGGCTGGAGCAGCCCCAGCATTTT.

The sample holds many counts of this clonotype. The chain uses TRBV12-3 or TRBV12-4 and TRBJ2-7; weak D call: TRBD2 (6 bases). The CDR3 loop spans 13 amino acids. Trimming took 6 bases from V and 5 from J, leaving 14 bases between them. The CDR3 bases are TGTGCCAGCAGATCTAGCGCCATTCACGAGCAGTACTTC. It codes for CASRSSAIHEQYF.

This clonotype was seen ten or more times. The chain has TRBV20-1 and TRBJ2-3; 10 bases align to TRBD2. Germline values: CDR1 DFQATT, CDR2 SNEGSKA (reference sequence). With 8 bases clipped from V and 6 bases from J, the junction kept 14 bases outside the gene matches. The CDR3 has 15 amino acids. CDR3: CSPHKTSGITDTQYF. For the CDR3, the DNA is TGCAGTCCGCATAAAACTAGCGGGATAACGGATACGCAGTATTTT.

This clonotype was observed a few times. CDR3 protein: CASSWGLAGGGSSYEQYF. The CDR3 DNA sequence: TGTGCCAGCAGCTGGGGACTAGCGGGAGGGGGTTCCTCCTACGAGCAGTACTTC. The chain combines TRBV11-1 with TRBJ2-7, with TRBD2 identical over 16 bases. Germline loops: CDR1 SGHAT, CDR2 FQDESV (reference sequence). This CDR3 is 18 amino acids long. Unmatched junction bases numbered 6, after V lost 4 bases and J lost 0 bases.

This clonotype has ten or more counts. The rearrangement joins TRBV11-3 to TRBJ2-1; D is possibly TRBD1 or TRBD2 (5 bases each). CDR3 length: 12 amino acids. Germline V gene sequence: CDR1 SGHNT, CDR2 YENEEA. V shed 2 bases and J shed 10 bases, with 9 bases lying between them. DNA for the CDR3: TGTGCCAGCAGCTTATTGGGGGACGAGCAGTTCTTC. It specifies CASSLLGDEQFF.

This clonotype turned up a few times. The rearrangement uses TRBV12-3 or TRBV12-4 and TRBJ2-7; D not resolved. The CDR3 totals 10 residues. The V end lost 1 base, the J end lost 5 bases, and 0 bases lay between the germline ends. CDR3 loop: CASSLDEQYV. The CDR3 nucleotides read TGTGCCAGCAGTTTAGACGAGCAGTACGTC.

This clonotype was detected many times. The chain employs TRBV28 and TRBJ1-2, with unresolved D. This CDR3 region has 14 residues. Germline-derived CDR1 and CDR2 are MDHEN and SYDVKM. Trimming shortened V by 3 bases and J by 7 bases, and 15 bases separated the two germline ends. CDR3 nucleotide sequence: TGTGCCAGCAGTTTCTTGTCATTTGAAAGTGGCTACACCTTC. Protein product: CASSFLSFESGYTF.

This clonotype was detected ten times or more. CDR3 nucleotide sequence: TGCGCCAGCAGCCAAACTCAGGGGAGAAATTCACCCCTCCACTTT. Translating it yields CASSQTQGRNSPLHF. The rearrangement joins TRBV4-3 to TRBJ1-6, with D possibly being TRBD1 (6 bases). CDR3 length: 15 residues. Germline-derived CDR1 and CDR2 are LGHNA and YSLEER. With 2 bases removed from V and 7 bases from J, the gap between germline ends came to 12 bases.

This clonotype was observed at least ten times. V usage is TRBV7-9 and J usage is TRBJ1-1; D perhaps matches TRBD1 (6 bases). V shed 5 bases and J shed 1 base, with 14 bases lying between them. This CDR3 contains 15 residues. The germline CDR1 and CDR2 sequences are SEHNR and FQNEAQ (reference sequence). The CDR3 DNA reads TGTGCCAGCAGCCGCACGGACAGCCCGAACACTGAAGCTTTCTTT. This gives the protein CASSRTDSPNTEAFF.

This clonotype has ten or more counts. The V call is TRBV15, the J call TRBJ2-1, with 9 nucleotides matching TRBD2. CDR3 size: 16 residues. CDR1 and CDR2 from the germline V gene are LNHNV and YYDKDF (reference sequence). The V and J ends lost 1 base and 2 bases, in that order; junction bases with no gene match: 3. Written as DNA, the CDR3 is TGTGCCACCAGCAGAGGGGCTAGCGGGACCTACAATGAGCAGTTCTTC. Protein product: CATSRGASGTYNEQFF.

The chain recombines TRBV7-2 with TRBJ2-7; possibly TRBD2 for D (6 bases). Trimming removed 5 bases from V and 7 bases from J, with 15 bases in between. This CDR3 comprises 13 residues. Per germline, CDR1 SGHTA and CDR2 FQGNSA. The CDR3 DNA is TGTGCCAGCAGCCACGGATATGCGGGAGAGCAGTACGTC. It codes for CASSHGYAGEQYV.

The genes are TRBV20-1 and TRBJ2-7; TRBD1 is a possible D gene (6 bases). The CDR3 extends over 16 amino acids. The V and J ends lost 5 bases and 2 bases respectively, with 22 bases between them. Germline V CDR1 and CDR2: DFQATT, SNEGSKA (reference sequence). CDR3 protein: CSAPDQTRQATYEQYF. DNA for the CDR3: TGCAGTGCTCCCGACCAAACAAGACAGGCTACCTACGAGCAGTACTTC.

This chain uses TRBV27 with TRBJ1-1; possibly TRBD1 for D (5 bases). There are 15 residues in the CDR3. The V gene's germline CDR1 is MNHEY and CDR2 SMNVEV (reference sequence). V was clipped by 6 bases and J by 1 base, with 15 bases between them. The CDR3 DNA sequence: TGTGCCAGCAGGGCCTTTAGCAGGGCGAACACTGAAGCTTTCTTT. Its translation: CASRAFSRANTEAFF.

This clonotype occurred many times. The chain carries TRBV12-3 or TRBV12-4 and TRBJ2-3; D is unresolved. CDR3 length: 14 amino acids. Trimming left V 10 bases short and J 2 bases short, with 16 bases between. Here the CDR3 DNA reads TGTGCCACCCAGAACCAAAGGCACACAGATACGCAGTATTTT. The encoded protein is CATQNQRHTDTQYF.

This clonotype was recorded at least ten times. The chain links TRBV27 to TRBJ2-2, with D unresolved. Germline assignment: CDR1 MNHEY and CDR2 SMNVEV (reference sequence). The length of the CDR3 is 15 residues. V lost 5 bases and J lost 0, with 10 bases in between. Written as DNA, the CDR3 is TGTGCCAGCAGTACCATAAACGCGAACACCGGGGAGCTGTTTTTT. Translating gives CASSTINANTGELFF.